This is a list of T cell receptor beta chains from one sample in a study of human thymus T cells. The data were produced by immunoSEQ multiplex PCR, yet TCRdb's version contains in-frame clones alone and is incomplete. This table has 35,000 to 45,000 clones, approximately 95% appearing once. Sequenced material: blood. The receptors shown here come from a boy under three years old with a congenital heart defect but otherwise immunologically healthy. CDR3s include the opening cysteine and the closing phenylalanine or tryptophan. A D gene is named only where the DNA matches it firmly. Expanded clones get a size class; other rows say once, few or many, or leave the size out.

size | J | D | V | length | DNA | CDR3
. | TRBJ2-1 | . | TRBV7-3 | 15 | TGTGCCAGCAGCTTAATGGGCTCCACCTACAATGAGCAGTTCTTC | CASSLMGSTYNEQFF
. | TRBJ1-6 | . | TRBV7-2 | 15 | TGTGCCAGCAGCAGGCGGGACCACCGTAATTCACCCCTCCACTTT | CASSRRDHRNSPLHF
once | TRBJ2-5 | TRBD2 | TRBV6-5 | 14 | TGTGCCAGCAGTCCCCTAGCGGGGAGAGAGACCCAGTACTTC | CASSPLAGRETQYF
. | TRBJ1-1 | . | TRBV13 | 13 | TGTGCCAGCAGCGCCTCAGGGACCCCTGAAGCTTTCTTT | CASSASGTPEAFF
. | TRBJ2-1 | . | TRBV20-1 | 10 | TGCAGTGCCGCGAAGGGGGAGCAGTTCTTC | CSAAKGEQFF
. | TRBJ1-1 | . | TRBV28 | 14 | TGTGCCAGCAGTCTAACAGTTCAGAACACTGAAGCTTTCTTT | CASSLTVQNTEAFF
. | TRBJ2-7 | . | TRBV28 | 15 | TGTGCCAGCAGTTTACTCCCCGGACCGCCCTACGAGCAGTACTTC | CASSLLPGPPYEQYF
. | TRBJ2-5 | . | TRBV10-1 | 14 | TGCGCCAGCAGTGAGGTTCAGGTGTCGGGAGAGCAGTACTTC | CASSEVQVSGEQYF
. | TRBJ1-2 | . | TRBV19 | 14 | TGTGCCAGTAGGGAGCAGGTATTTAACTATGGCTACACCTTC | CASREQVFNYGYTF
once | TRBJ2-7 | . | TRBV6-5 | 13 | TGTGCCAGCAGTTACTCCCTAGCTCGCGAGCAGTACTTC | CASSYSLAREQYF
. | TRBJ1-2 | . | TRBV30 | 13 | TGTGCCTGGAGTGTACAGGATAACTATGGCTACACCTTC | CAWSVQDNYGYTF
. | TRBJ1-2 | . | TRBV30 | 10 | TGTGCCTGGCAGGGTTATGGCTACACCTTC | CAWQGYGYTF
. | TRBJ2-2 | . | TRBV5-1 | 14 | TGCGCCAGCAGCTTGGATTTTACGGCCGGGGAGCTGTTTTTT | CASSLDFTAGELFF
. | TRBJ1-2 | TRBD1 | TRBV19 | 15 | TGTGCCAGTATGGGACGGGGACAGTATAGCTATGGCTACACCTTC | CASMGRGQYSYGYTF
once | TRBJ2-4 | . | TRBV4-1 | 16 | TGCGCCAGCAGCCAAGGGAGGGGGGCGGCCAAAAACATTCAGTACTTC | CASSQGRGAAKNIQYF
. | TRBJ2-7 | . | TRBV2 | 14 | TGTGCCAGCAGTGAATACGTGAAGGACTACGAGCAGTACTTC | CASSEYVKDYEQYF
. | TRBJ2-7 | TRBD2 | TRBV5-6 | 15 | TGTGCCAGCAGCTTCTCAGCGGGGGGCCCCGCGGTGAAGGACTTC | CASSFSAGGPAVKDF
once | TRBJ1-1 | . | TRBV28 | 15 | TGTGCCAGCAGTTTCGGAGACAGACTGAACACTGAAGCTTTCTTT | CASSFGDRLNTEAFF
once | TRBJ2-7 | TRBD2 | TRBV13 | 16 | TGTGCCAGCAGCGAAGGACTAGCGGGGGTGCTCTACGAGCAGTACTTC | CASSEGLAGVLYEQYF
. | TRBJ2-3 | . | TRBV11-2 | 15 | TGTGCCAGCAGTAGGGGTCTAGCCTCCACAGATACGCAGTATTTT | CASSRGLASTDTQYF
. | TRBJ2-3 | . | TRBV5-1 | 14 | TGCGCCAGCAGCTTGGAGGCAGCCACAGATACGCAGTATTTT | CASSLEAATDTQYF
. | TRBJ2-3 | TRBD2 | TRBV5-4 | 14 | TGTGCCAGCAGCTTGGTTAGCGGGGGAAATACGCAGTATTTT | CASSLVSGGNTQYF
. | TRBJ2-5 | . | TRBV7-5 | 15 | TGTGCCAGAAGCCCCCGGAAGGTAGCGAAAGAGACCCAGTACTTC | CARSPRKVAKETQYF
. | TRBJ2-1 | . | TRBV7-9 | 15 | TGTGCCAGCAGCTCCGGGGACACTAAGAGGGATGAGCAGTTCTTC | CASSSGDTKRDEQFF
. | TRBJ1-2 | . | TRBV6-1 | 13 | TGTGCCAGCCACGGGGGCGCAAACTATGGCTACACCTTC | CASHGGANYGYTF
. | TRBJ1-4 | TRBD1 | TRBV7-9 | 15 | TGTGCCAGCAGCGAACAGGGACAGGCTAATGAAAAACTGTTTTTT | CASSEQGQANEKLFF
. | TRBJ2-1 | TRBD2 | TRBV28 | 15 | TGTGCCAGCACTCTACTAGCGGGGGCCTACAATGAGCAGTTCTTC | CASTLLAGAYNEQFF
. | TRBJ1-6 | . | TRBV7-6 | 15 | TGTGCCAGCAGCTTAGAACAGGGAAGAAATTCACCCCTCCACTTT | CASSLEQGRNSPLHF
. | TRBJ2-1 | TRBD2 | TRBV7-3 | 15 | TGTGCCAGCAGCTCTAGCGGGCCCTCCTACAATGAGCAGTTCTTC | CASSSSGPSYNEQFF
. | TRBJ2-1 | . | TRBV18 | 16 | TGTGCCAGCTCCCCACGGGCAGTCAGCTCCTACAATGAGCAGTTCTTC | CASSPRAVSSYNEQFF
. | TRBJ1-3 | . | TRBV6-6 | 15 | TGTGCCAGCAGTTACTTAGGGGGCTCTGGAAACACCATATATTTT | CASSYLGGSGNTIYF
. | TRBJ1-4 | . | TRBV6-5 | 16 | TGTGCCAGCAGTTTGGACAGCCAGTCGGGTAATGAAAAACTGTTTTTT | CASSLDSQSGNEKLFF
once | TRBJ2-3 | TRBD1 | TRBV4-3 | 15 | TGCGCCAGCAGCGCTGGACAGGCCCGCACAGATACGCAGTATTTT | CASSAGQARTDTQYF
. | TRBJ2-5 | TRBD2 | TRBV5-1 | 17 | TGCGCCAGCAGCTTGGAGCTAGCGGGGGGGCCGGGAAAGACCCAGTACTTC | CASSLELAGGPGKTQYF
. | TRBJ2-7 | . | TRBV27 | 11 | TGTGCCAGCAGTTTAGGCGGCGAGCAGTACTTC | CASSLGGEQYF
. | TRBJ1-3 | . | TRBV10-3 | 15 | TGTGCCATCAGTCGTCGGGGGATCTCTGGAAACACCATATATTTT | CAISRRGISGNTIYF
once | TRBJ1-5 | . | TRBV28 | 13 | TGTGCCAGCAACCCGGACCCGTATCAGCCCCAGCATTTT | CASNPDPYQPQHF
. | TRBJ2-7 | TRBD2 | TRBV18 | 15 | TGTGCCAGCTCACCCCTAGCGGGGGGGTCCTACGAGCAGTACTTC | CASSPLAGGSYEQYF
once | TRBJ1-1 | . | TRBV7-9 | 14 | TGTGCCAGCAGCCTGGGGACCTCAAGGACTGAAGCTTTCTTT | CASSLGTSRTEAFF
. | TRBJ2-7 | . | TRBV28 | 15 | TGTGCCAGCAGTTATGGGGTGGGGATGGATTACGAGCAGTACTTC | CASSYGVGMDYEQYF
. | TRBJ1-4 | TRBD1 | TRBV28 | 17 | TGTGCCAGCAGTTTTTTGACAGGGGGCGGACCTAATGAAAAACTGTTTTTT | CASSFLTGGGPNEKLFF
once | TRBJ2-5 | . | TRBV21-1 | 12 | TGTGCCAGCAGCAAATCTCCCCAAACCCAGTACTTC | CASSKSPQTQYF
once | TRBJ2-7 | TRBD2 | TRBV6-5 | 16 | TGTGCCAGCAGTTTCAAGGGACTAGCGGGGATCAACGAGCAGTACTTC | CASSFKGLAGINEQYF
. | TRBJ1-2 | TRBD1 | TRBV9 | 13 | TGTGCCAGCAGCGGGGGACAGAGCTATGGCTACACCTTC | CASSGGQSYGYTF
. | TRBJ1-1 | TRBD1 | TRBV7-9 | 16 | TGTGCCAGCAGAGCCGGGACAGGGATGTGGAACACTGAAGCTTTCTTT | CASRAGTGMWNTEAFF
. | TRBJ1-4 | TRBD1 | TRBV7-8 | 15 | TGTGCCAGCAGCTTACGGCGGGGACAGGCCGGAAAACTGTTTTTT | CASSLRRGQAGKLFF
once | TRBJ1-1 | . | TRBV30 | 12 | TGTGCCGGAACCCACAGGGAAACTGAAGCTTTCTTT | CAGTHRETEAFF
. | TRBJ2-1 | . | TRBV7-7 | 13 | TGTGCCAGCAGTTTTAATCAGGGTCGAGAGCAGTTCTTC | CASSFNQGREQFF
. | TRBJ2-2 | . | TRBV9 | 14 | TGTGCCAGCAGCGAGAGCAGGGGCGCCGGGGAGCTGTTTTTT | CASSESRGAGELFF
. | TRBJ2-7 | TRBD2 | TRBV6-1 | 14 | TGTGCCAGCAGTGTGAGCGGGGGGGTCTACGAGCAGTACTTC | CASSVSGGVYEQYF
. | TRBJ2-6 | TRBD2 | TRBV27 | 21 | TGTGCCAGCACTAAAACGAGGGAAATAGCGGGTTCCAGCTCTGGGGCCAACGTCCTGACTTTC | CASTKTREIAGSSSGANVLTF
. | TRBJ2-3 | TRBD2 | TRBV28 | 13 | TGTGCCAGCAGTTTAGCGGGGGGGTGGGGGCAGTATTTT | CASSLAGGWGQYF
. | TRBJ2-2 | TRBD1 | TRBV10-3 | 14 | TGTGCCATCAGTGTACAGGGGGACACCGGGGAGCTGTTTTTT | CAISVQGDTGELFF
. | TRBJ2-5 | . | TRBV30 | 13 | TGTGCCTGGTGCGAGGGTTCCCAAGAGACCCAGTACTTC | CAWCEGSQETQYF
. | TRBJ2-3 | TRBD2 | TRBV30 | 13 | TGTGCCTGGAGTGCCGGACTAGATGGTACGCAGTATTTT | CAWSAGLDGTQYF